This record covers a single T cell receptor (beta chain). The source of the sample is a study of blood T cell repertoires in COVID-19. The repertoire was sequenced with immunoSEQ multiplex PCR; TCRdb's copy has only in-frame clones and lacks some. This table holds about 49,000 clones, about 86% found once. The CDR3 sequence is 16 residues long. The V end was cut by 8 bases, the J end by 0 bases, with 18 bases between. Germline V gives CDR1 MNHEY, CDR2 SMNVEV (reference sequence). The chain recombines TRBV27 with TRBJ2-3, with TRBD2 as a possible D gene (5 bases). This clonotype was obtained from a man in his forties with active COVID-19. Sequenced sample: peripheral blood. The CDR3: CASQPNWGVSTDTQYF. CDR3 sequence (DNA): TGTGCCAGCCAACCAAACTGGGGAGTCAGCACAGATACGCAGTATTTT.